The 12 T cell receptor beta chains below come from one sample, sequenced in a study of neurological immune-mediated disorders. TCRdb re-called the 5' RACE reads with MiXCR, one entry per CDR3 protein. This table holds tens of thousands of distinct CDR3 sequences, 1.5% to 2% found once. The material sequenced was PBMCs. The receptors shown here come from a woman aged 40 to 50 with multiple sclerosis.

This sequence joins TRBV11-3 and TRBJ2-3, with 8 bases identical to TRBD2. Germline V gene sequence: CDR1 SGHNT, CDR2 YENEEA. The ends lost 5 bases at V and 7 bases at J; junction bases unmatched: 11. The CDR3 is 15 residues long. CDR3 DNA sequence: TGTGCCAGCAGCGCCCTCCGGGGGGGAGACAATACGCAGTATTTT. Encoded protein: CASSALRGGDNTQYF.

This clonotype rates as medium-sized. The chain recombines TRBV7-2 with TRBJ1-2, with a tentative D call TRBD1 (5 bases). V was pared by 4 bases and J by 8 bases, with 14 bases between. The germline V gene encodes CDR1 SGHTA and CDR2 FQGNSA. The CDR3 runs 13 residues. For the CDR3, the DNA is TGTGCCAGCAGCTCAAGGGGCCTTGGGGGCTACACCTTC. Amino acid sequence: CASSSRGLGGYTF.

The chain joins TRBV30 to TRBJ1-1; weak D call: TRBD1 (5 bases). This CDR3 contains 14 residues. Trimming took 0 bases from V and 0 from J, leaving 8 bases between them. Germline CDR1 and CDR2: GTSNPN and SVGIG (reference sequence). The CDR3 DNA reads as TGTGCCTGGAGTGTAGAGGGGATGAACACTGAAGCTTTCTTT. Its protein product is CAWSVEGMNTEAFF.

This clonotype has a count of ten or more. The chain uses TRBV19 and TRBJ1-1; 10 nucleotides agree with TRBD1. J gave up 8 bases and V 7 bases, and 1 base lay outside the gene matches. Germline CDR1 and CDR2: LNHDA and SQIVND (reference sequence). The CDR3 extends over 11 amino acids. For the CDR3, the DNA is TGTGCCAGTACGACAGGGGGCGAAGCTTTCTTT. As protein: CASTTGGEAFF.

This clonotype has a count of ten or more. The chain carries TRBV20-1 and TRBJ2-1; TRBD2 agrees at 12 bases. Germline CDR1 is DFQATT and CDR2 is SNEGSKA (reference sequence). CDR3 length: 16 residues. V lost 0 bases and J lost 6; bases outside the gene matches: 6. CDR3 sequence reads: CSARDTSGGFVNEQFF. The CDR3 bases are TGCAGTGCTAGAGATACTAGCGGGGGGTTTGTCAATGAGCAGTTCTTC.

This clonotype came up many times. DNA for the CDR3: TGTGCCAGCAGTTTACGCATTTCTGGGGCCAACGTCCTGACTTTC. Its translation is CASSLRISGANVLTF. The chain carries TRBV12-3 or TRBV12-4 and TRBJ2-6; D not certain. Trimming took off 2 bases at V and 1 base at J, with 6 bases between the two ends. CDR3 length: 15 residues.

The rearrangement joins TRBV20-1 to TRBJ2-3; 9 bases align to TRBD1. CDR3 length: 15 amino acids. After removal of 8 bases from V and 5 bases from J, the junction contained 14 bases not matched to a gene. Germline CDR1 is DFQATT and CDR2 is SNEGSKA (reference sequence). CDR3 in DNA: TGCAGTCCCAGGCGCGGGACAGGGCGAAAAGATACGCAGTATTTT. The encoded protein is CSPRRGTGRKDTQYF.

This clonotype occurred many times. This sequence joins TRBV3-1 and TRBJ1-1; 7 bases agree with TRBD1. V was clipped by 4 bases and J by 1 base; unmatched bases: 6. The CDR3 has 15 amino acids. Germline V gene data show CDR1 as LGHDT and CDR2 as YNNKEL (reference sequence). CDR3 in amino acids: CASSPSDRPNTEAFF. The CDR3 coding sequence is TGTGCCAGCAGCCCCTCGGACAGGCCGAACACTGAAGCTTTCTTT.

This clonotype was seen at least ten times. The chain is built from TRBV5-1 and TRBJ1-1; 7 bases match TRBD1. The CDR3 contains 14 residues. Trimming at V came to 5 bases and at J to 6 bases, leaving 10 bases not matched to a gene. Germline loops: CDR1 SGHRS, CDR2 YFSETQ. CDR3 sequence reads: CASSHNYRGAEAFF. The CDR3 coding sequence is TGCGCCAGCAGTCATAACTACAGGGGCGCTGAAGCTTTCTTT.

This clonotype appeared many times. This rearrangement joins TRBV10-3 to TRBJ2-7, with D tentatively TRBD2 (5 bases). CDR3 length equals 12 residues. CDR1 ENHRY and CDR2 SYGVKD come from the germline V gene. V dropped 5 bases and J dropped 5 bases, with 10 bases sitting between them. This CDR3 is CAISLKEDEQYF. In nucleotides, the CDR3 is TGTGCCATCAGTCTTAAGGAGGACGAGCAGTACTTC.

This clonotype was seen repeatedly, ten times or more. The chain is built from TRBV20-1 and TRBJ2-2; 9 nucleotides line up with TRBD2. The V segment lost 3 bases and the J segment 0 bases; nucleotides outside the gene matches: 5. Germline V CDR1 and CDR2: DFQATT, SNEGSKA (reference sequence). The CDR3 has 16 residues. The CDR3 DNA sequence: TGCAGTGCTAGTGACGGCGGGGGGGCGAACACCGGGGAGCTGTTTTTT. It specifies CSASDGGGANTGELFF.

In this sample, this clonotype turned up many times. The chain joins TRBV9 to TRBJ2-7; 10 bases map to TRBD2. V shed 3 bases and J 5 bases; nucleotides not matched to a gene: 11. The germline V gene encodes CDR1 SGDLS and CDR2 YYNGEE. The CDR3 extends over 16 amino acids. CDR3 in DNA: TGTGCCAGCAGCGCCTTAGCGGGGGGTAGAAGGGACGAGCAGTACTTC. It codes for CASSALAGGRRDEQYF.